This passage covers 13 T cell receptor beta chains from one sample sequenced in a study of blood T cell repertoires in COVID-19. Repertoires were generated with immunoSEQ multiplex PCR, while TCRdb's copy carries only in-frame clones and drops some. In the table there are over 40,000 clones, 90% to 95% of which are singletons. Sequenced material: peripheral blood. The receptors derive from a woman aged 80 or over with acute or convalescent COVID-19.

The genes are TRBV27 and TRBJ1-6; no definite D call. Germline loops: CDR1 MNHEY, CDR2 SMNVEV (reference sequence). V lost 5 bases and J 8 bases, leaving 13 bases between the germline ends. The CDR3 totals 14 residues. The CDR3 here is CASSLRVTDSPLHF. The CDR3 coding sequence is TGTGCCAGCAGTCTGAGGGTAACGGATTCACCCCTCCACTTT.

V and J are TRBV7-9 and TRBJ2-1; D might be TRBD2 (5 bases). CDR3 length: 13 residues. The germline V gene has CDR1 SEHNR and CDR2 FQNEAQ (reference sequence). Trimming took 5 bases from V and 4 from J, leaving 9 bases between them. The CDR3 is CASSAGSYNEQFF. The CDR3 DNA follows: TGTGCCAGCAGCGCGGGCTCTTACAATGAGCAGTTCTTC. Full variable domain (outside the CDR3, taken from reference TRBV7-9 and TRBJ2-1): DTGVSQNPRHKITKRGQNVTFRCDPISEHNRLYWYRQTLGQGPEFLTYFQNEAQLEKSRLLSDRFSAERPKGSFSTLEIQRTEQGDSAMYLCASSAGSYNEQFFGPGTRLTVL.

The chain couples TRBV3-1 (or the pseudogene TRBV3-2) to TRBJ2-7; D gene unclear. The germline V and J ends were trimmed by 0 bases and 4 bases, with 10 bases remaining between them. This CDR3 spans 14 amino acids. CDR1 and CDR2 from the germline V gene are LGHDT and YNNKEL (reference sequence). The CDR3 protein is CASSQDPGPYEQYF. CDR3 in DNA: TGTGCCAGCAGCCAAGACCCTGGGCCATACGAGCAGTACTTC.

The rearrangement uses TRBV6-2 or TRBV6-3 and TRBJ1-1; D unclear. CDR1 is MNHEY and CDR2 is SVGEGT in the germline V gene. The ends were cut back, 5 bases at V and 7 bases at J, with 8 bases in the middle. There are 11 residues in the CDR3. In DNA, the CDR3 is TGTGCCAGCAGTCTCGGGGTTGAAGCTTTCTTT. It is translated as CASSLGVEAFF.

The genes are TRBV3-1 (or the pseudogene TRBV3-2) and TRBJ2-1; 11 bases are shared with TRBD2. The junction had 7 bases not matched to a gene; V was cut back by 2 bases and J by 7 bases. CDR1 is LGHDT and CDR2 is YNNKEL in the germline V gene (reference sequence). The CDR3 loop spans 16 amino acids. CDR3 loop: CASSQPTSGVWNEQFF. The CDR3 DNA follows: TGTGCCAGCAGCCAACCGACTAGCGGGGTCTGGAATGAGCAGTTCTTC.

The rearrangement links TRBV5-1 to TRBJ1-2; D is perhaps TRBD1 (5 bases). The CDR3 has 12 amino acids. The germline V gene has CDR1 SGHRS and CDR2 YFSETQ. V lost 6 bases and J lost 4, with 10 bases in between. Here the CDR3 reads CASMGTSYGYTF. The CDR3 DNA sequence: TGCGCCAGCATGGGGACTAGCTATGGCTACACCTTC.

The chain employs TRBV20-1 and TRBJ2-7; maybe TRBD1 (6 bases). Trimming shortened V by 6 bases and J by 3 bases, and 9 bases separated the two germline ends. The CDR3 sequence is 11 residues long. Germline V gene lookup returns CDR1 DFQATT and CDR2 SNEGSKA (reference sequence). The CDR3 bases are TGCAGTGCCCCCAGGGGCTACGAGCAGTACTTC. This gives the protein CSAPRGYEQYF.

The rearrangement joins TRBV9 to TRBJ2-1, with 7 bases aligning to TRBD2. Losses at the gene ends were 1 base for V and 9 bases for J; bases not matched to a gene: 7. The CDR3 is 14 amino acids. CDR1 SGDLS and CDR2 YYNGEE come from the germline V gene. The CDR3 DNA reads TGTGCCAGCAGCGTAACAAGCGGGGTGGGTGAGCAGTTCTTC. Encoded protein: CASSVTSGVGEQFF.

The CDR3 loop reads CASRRQGSDYGYTF. Here the CDR3 DNA reads TGTGCCAGCAGACGACAGGGGTCGGACTATGGCTACACCTTC. The chain joins TRBV21-1 to TRBJ1-2; TRBD1, the D gene given by the table, was not confirmed from the DNA. TRBV21-1 is annotated as a pseudogene. The CDR3 spans 14 residues.

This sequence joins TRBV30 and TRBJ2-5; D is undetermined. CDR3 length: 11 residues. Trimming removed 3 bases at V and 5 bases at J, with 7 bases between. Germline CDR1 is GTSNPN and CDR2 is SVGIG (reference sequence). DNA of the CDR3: TGTGCCTGGAGCAACGGGGAGACCCAGTACTTC. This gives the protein CAWSNGETQYF.

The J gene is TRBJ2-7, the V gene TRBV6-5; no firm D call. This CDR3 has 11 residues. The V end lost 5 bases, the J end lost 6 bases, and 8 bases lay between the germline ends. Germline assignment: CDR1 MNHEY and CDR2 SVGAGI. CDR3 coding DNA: TGTGCCAGCAGTACCCGTAGCGAGCAGTACTTC. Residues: CASSTRSEQYF.

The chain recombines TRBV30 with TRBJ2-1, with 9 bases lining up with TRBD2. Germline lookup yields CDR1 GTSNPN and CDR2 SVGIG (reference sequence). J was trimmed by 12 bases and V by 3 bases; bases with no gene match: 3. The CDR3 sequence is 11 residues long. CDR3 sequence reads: CAWSSSGVQFF. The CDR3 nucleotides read TGTGCCTGGAGCTCTAGCGGGGTGCAGTTCTTC.

The CDR3 sequence is CASSQLFDSGTEAFF. CDR3 DNA: TGCGCCAGCAGCCAACTTTTTGACAGTGGAACTGAAGCTTTCTTT. V usage is TRBV5-1 and J usage is TRBJ1-1; tentatively, D is TRBD1 (5 bases). Germline V gene sequence: CDR1 SGHRS, CDR2 YFSETQ. The CDR3 is 15 residues long. Trimming stripped 4 bases from V and 5 bases from J, with 18 bases between.